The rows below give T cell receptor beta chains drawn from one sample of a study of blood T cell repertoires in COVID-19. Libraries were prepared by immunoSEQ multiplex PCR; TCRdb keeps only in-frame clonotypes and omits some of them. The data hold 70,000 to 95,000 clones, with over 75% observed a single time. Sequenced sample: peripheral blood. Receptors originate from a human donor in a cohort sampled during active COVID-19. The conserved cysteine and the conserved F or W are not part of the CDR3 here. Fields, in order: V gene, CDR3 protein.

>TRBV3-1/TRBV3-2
ASSQVYSSYEQY
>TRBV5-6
ASSLAGMNTEAF
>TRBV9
ASSAQGTVQETQY
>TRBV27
ASSWASGHGAQY
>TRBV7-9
ASSSEQERNEKLF
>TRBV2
ASSGGAGDMGTQY
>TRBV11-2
ASSFQDYEQY
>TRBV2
ASGADRVGIQY
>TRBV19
ASSPGSSRGREQF
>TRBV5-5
ASSLSSGYEQY
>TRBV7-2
ASSLIQGSNYGYT
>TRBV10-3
AISESGSNYGYT
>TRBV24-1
ATSDLGRTGGPDTQY
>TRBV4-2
ASSQDPQYMNTEAF
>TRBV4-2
ASSQGGHDRDNYGYT
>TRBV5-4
ASSLEGASRTEAF
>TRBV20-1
SARLREQH
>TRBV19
ASSFGSGANVLT
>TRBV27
ASSPGLAGTSYNEQF
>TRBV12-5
ASGLGRQGVSTDTQY
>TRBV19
ASNPMRVPNTEAF
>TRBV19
ASSRGYMNEKLF
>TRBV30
AWSVGGNEAF
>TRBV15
ATSRDYPFQETQY
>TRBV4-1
ASSQSFLNRRSYEQY
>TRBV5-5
ASSFGQLQETQY
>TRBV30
AWSVQRANYGYT